The 11 T cell receptor beta chains presented below share a single source sample, sequenced in a study of blood T cell repertoires in COVID-19. Repertoires were generated with immunoSEQ multiplex PCR, while TCRdb's copy carries only in-frame clones and drops some. The table includes about 15,000 clones, over 65% detected once. The sample was peripheral blood. All receptors derive from a man aged 60 to 75 with active or convalescent COVID-19.

This clone appeared a single time. The chain employs TRBV5-6 and TRBJ1-2; D perhaps matches TRBD1 (5 bases). This CDR3 has 14 residues. Trimming cost V 1 base and J 7 bases, with 14 bases left between them. CDR1 SGHDT and CDR2 YYEEEE come from the germline V gene. The CDR3 spells CASSLWQGSGGYTF. The CDR3, as DNA: TGTGCCAGCAGCTTGTGGCAGGGATCCGGTGGCTACACCTTC.

The J gene is TRBJ2-6, the V gene TRBV18; D remains ambiguous. V was pared by 0 bases and J by 0 bases, with 9 bases between. CDR3 length: 17 residues. CDR1 and CDR2 (germline): KGHSH, LQKENI. The CDR3 DNA is TGTGCCAGCTCACCACCGAACTTGCTCTCTGGGGCCAACGTCCTGACTTTC. It specifies CASSPPNLLSGANVLTF.

The genes are TRBV15 and TRBJ2-1; 8 bases agree with TRBD2. The length of the CDR3 is 16 residues. The junction had 3 bases not matched to a gene; V was cut back by 0 bases and J by 2 bases. The V gene's germline CDR1 is LNHNV and CDR2 YYDKDF (reference sequence). The chain's CDR3 is CATSRDGGRTYNEQFF. DNA for the CDR3: TGTGCCACCAGCAGAGATGGCGGGAGGACCTACAATGAGCAGTTCTTC.

This clone was detected a few times. The CDR3 region has the DNA TGTGCCAGCAGCCCGGGACAACCAGGGGATACGCAGTATTTT. The encoded protein is CASSPGQPGDTQYF. This chain links TRBV5-6 with TRBJ2-3; tentative D call: TRBD1 (6 bases). The CDR3 sequence is 14 residues long. V gave up 4 bases and J gave up 6 bases, with 15 bases separating them. Germline values: CDR1 SGHDT, CDR2 YYEEEE.

The chain recombines TRBV11-2 with TRBJ2-7, with D perhaps TRBD1 (6 bases). Germline-derived CDR1 and CDR2 are SGHAT and FQNNGV. V shed 4 bases and J shed 3 bases, with 13 bases lying between them. The CDR3 totals 14 residues. In nucleotides, the CDR3 is TGTGCCAGCAGCTCGACAGGATCTGTCTACGAGCAGTACTTC. It encodes CASSSTGSVYEQYF.

This chain uses TRBV28 with TRBJ2-7; D is unclear. V was clipped by 3 bases and J by 0 bases, with 6 bases between them. The CDR3 runs to 13 residues. Germline values: CDR1 MDHEN, CDR2 SYDVKM. The chain's CDR3 is CASSLGNSYEQYF. CDR3 DNA: TGTGCCAGCAGTTTGGGCAACTCCTACGAGCAGTACTTC. The entire variable domain, with the rest obtained from reference TRBV28 and TRBJ2-7, is as follows: DVKVTQSSRYLVKRTGEKVFLECVQDMDHENMFWYRQDPGLGLRLIYFSYDVKMKEKGDIPEGYSVSREKKERFSLILESASTNQTSMYLCASSLGNSYEQYFGPGTRLTVT.

The genes are TRBV30 and TRBJ1-2; D is undetermined. CDR1 GTSNPN and CDR2 SVGIG come from the germline V gene (reference sequence). This CDR3 comprises 13 residues. V lost 2 bases, J lost 5 bases, and 12 bases lay in between. As DNA, the CDR3 is TGTGCCTGGAGTACCCAGGAAGGATATGGCTACACCTTC. Amino acids: CAWSTQEGYGYTF.

V and J are TRBV2 and TRBJ2-7; D uncertain. Trimming took 4 bases from V and 3 from J, leaving 10 bases between them. CDR1 SNHLY and CDR2 FYNNEI come from the germline V gene. This CDR3 contains 13 residues. As DNA, the CDR3 is TGTGCCAGCAGTGGAGGCGCAAGCTACGAGCAGTACTTC. Residues: CASSGGASYEQYF.

The rearrangement joins TRBV6-6 to TRBJ1-4; 9 positions match TRBD1. The CDR3 covers 15 residues. Germline CDR1 reads MNHNY; CDR2 reads SVGAGI (reference sequence). V lost 9 bases to trimming and J lost 7 bases; unmatched junction nucleotides: 12. The DNA of the CDR3 is TGTGCCAGTAAATTAGGGGACAGGGCCGGTGAAAAACTGTTTTTT. Protein: CASKLGDRAGEKLFF.

V gene TRBV5-1 combines with J gene TRBJ2-3; D gene unclear. V lost 0 bases and J lost 2, with 7 bases in between. CDR1 is SGHRS, CDR2 YFSETQ, per germline. CDR3 length equals 14 residues. The CDR3 sequence: CASSLVSYTDTQYF. CDR3 coding DNA: TGCGCCAGCAGCTTGGTGTCGTACACAGATACGCAGTATTTT.

This chain joins TRBV3-1 (or the pseudogene TRBV3-2) and TRBJ2-7, with 9 nucleotides matching TRBD2. CDR3 size: 15 residues. From germline, CDR1 is LGHDT and CDR2 YNNKEL (reference sequence). Germline trimming cut 1 base from V and 0 bases from J; bases unmatched to any gene: 1. CDR3: CASSQGTSVSYEQYF. CDR3 coding DNA: TGTGCCAGCAGCCAAGGGACTAGCGTCTCCTACGAGCAGTACTTC.